These T cell receptor beta chains were read from a single sample in a study of blood T cells in healthy people across ages. TCRdb re-called the 5' RACE reads with MiXCR, one entry per CDR3 protein. The table lists 1.5 million to 2 million distinct CDR3 sequences, 25% to 30% of them singletons. The material sequenced was blood. These TCRs come from a woman between 25 and 40 years old in good health. The conserved cysteine and the conserved F or W are not part of the CDR3 here. Each record gives: V gene, CDR3 protein.

TRBV7-2	ASSPHTEAF
TRBV20-1	SARTSGGAYTQY
TRBV15	ATSSLTGGTDTQY
TRBV4-3	ASTLQGSPYGYT
TRBV18	ASSPPNSQETQY
TRBV29-1	SVGARAWRGPDSYEQY
TRBV28	ASSRPSVERGGYT
TRBV28	ASSEIFHEQF
TRBV28	ASSHQGSGDIQY
TRBV10-3	AISGGAVGTYEQY
TRBV6-5	ASSRGRGSRQETQY
TRBV7-9	ATSTSGRAYEQY
TRBV12-3/TRBV12-4	ASSFRDRTQPQH
TRBV6-2/TRBV6-3	ASSYGAGDETQY
TRBV6-5	ASSYSRGGGYT
TRBV7-6	ASSLSDLEQY
TRBV5-1	ASSLLGLTTDTQY
TRBV14	ASSQDVLAGGGETQY
TRBV7-2	ACSLVLASSTDTHY
TRBV20-1	SARKYSGGNEQY
TRBV6-2/TRBV6-3	AIRGDPYEQY
TRBV13	ASRDFTLNTEAF
TRBV25-1	ASSESLTSGRDGELF